The sequence of this T cell receptor (beta chain) was determined in a study of T cell responses to AZD1222 COVID-19 vaccine. Some clones are missing from TCRdb's copy, which holds only in-frame ones; the method was immunoSEQ multiplex PCR. In the table there are approximately 300,000 clones, around 93% of which are singletons. Points from the study as a whole: Repertoires were sampled only after the peak T cell response.

To note about this clone: The antigen is not known.

V shed 6 bases and J shed 9 bases, with 15 bases lying between them. The CDR3 runs 14 residues. Germline V gene data show CDR1 as SNHLY and CDR2 as FYNNEI. The sequencing here drew on peripheral blood, taken 28 days after the second AZD1222 dose. The chain uses TRBV2 and TRBJ1-6; D gene ambiguous. The TCR originated in an adult who received the AZD1222 COVID-19 vaccine. The CDR3 loop is CASSETLGFSPLHF. CDR3 sequence (DNA): TGTGCCAGCAGCGAGACTTTGGGGTTTTCACCCCTCCACTTT.